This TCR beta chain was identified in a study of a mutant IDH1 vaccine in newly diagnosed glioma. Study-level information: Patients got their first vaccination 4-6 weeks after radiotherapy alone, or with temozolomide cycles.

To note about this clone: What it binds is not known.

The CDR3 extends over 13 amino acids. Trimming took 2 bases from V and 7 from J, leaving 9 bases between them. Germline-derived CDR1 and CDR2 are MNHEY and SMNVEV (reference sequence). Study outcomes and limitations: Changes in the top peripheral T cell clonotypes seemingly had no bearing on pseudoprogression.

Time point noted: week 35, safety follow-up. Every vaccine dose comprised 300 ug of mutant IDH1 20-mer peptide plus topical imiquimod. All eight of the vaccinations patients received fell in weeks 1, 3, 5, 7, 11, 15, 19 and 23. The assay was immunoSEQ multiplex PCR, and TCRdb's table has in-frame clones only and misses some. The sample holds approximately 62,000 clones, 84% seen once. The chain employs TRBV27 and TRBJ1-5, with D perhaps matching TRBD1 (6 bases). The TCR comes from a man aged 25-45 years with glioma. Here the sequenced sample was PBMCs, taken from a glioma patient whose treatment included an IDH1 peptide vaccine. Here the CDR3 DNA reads TGTGCCAGCAGTTTAACAGGGTCCCAGCCCCAGCATTTT. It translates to CASSLTGSQPQHF.